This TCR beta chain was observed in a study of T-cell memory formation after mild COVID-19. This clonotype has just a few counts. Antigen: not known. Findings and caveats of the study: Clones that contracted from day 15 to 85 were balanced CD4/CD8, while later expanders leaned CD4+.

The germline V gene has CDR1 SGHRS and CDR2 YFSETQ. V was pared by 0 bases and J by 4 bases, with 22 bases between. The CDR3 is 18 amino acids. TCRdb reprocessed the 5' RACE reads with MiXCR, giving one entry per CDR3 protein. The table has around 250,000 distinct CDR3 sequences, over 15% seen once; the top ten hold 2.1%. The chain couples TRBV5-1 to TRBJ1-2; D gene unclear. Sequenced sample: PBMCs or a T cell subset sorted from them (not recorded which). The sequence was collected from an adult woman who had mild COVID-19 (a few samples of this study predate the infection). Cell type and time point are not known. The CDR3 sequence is CASSLEPLLRVRGYGYTF. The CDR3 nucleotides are TGCGCCAGCAGCTTGGAGCCGCTCCTCCGCGTGAGAGGCTATGGCTACACCTTC.